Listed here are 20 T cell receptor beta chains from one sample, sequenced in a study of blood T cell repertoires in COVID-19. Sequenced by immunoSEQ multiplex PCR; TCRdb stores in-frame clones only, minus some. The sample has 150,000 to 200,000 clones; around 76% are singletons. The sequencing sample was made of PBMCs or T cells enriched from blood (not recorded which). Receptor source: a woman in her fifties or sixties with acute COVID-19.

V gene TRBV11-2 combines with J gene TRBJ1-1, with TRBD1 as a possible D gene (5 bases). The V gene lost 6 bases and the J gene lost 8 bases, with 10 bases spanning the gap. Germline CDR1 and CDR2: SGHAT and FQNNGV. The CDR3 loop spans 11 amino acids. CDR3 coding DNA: TGTGCCAGCAGTGGGGCAGGGGAAGCTTTCTTT. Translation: CASSGAGEAFF.

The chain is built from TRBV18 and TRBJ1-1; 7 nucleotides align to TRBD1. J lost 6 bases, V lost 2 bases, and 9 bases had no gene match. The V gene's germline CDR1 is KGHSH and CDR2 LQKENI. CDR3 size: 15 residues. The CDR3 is CASSPGRGVLAEAFF. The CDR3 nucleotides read TGTGCCAGCTCACCAGGCAGGGGGGTTTTGGCTGAAGCTTTCTTT.

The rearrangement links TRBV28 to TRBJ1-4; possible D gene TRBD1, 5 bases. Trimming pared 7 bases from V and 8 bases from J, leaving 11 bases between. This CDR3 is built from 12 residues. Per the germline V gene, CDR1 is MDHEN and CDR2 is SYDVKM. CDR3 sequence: CASTRVREKLFF. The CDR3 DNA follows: TGTGCCAGCACCAGGGTAAGGGAAAAACTGTTTTTT.

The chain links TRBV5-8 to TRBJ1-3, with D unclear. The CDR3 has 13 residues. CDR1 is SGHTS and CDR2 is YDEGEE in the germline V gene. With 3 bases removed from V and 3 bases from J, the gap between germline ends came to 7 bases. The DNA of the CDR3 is TGTGCCAGCAGCTCCACAAATGGAAACACCATATATTTT. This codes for CASSSTNGNTIYF.

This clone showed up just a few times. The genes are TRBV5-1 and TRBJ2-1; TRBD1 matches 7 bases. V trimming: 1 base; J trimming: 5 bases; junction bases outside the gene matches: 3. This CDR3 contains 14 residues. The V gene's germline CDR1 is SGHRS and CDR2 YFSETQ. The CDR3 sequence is CASSLNTGDNEQFF. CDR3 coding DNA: TGCGCCAGCAGCTTGAATACAGGGGACAATGAGCAGTTCTTC.

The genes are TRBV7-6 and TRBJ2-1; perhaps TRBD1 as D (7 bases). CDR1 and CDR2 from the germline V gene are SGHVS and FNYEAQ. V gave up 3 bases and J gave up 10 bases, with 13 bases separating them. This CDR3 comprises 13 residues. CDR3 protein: CASSFRGEREQFF. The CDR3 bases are TGTGCCAGCAGCTTCAGGGGGGAGAGGGAGCAGTTCTTC.

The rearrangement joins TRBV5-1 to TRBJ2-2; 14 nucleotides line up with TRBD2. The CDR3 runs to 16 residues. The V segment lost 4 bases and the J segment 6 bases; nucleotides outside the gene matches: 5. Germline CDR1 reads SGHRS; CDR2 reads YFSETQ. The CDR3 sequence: CASSVRTSGGSGELFF. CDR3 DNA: TGCGCCAGCAGCGTTCGGACTAGCGGGGGGTCCGGGGAGCTGTTTTTT.

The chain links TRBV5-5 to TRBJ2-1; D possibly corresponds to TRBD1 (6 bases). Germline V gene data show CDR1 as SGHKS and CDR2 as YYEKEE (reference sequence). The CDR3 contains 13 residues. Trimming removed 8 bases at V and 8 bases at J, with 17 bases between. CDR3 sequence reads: CASKQGEVHEQFF. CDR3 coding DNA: TGTGCCAGTAAACAGGGCGAGGTCCATGAGCAGTTCTTC.

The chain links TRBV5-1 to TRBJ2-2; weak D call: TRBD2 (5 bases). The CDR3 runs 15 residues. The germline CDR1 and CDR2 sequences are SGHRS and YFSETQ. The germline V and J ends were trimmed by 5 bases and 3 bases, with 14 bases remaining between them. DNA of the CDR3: TGCGCCAGCAGGGTCTTCCCGGAGGACACCGGGGAGCTGTTTTTT. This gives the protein CASRVFPEDTGELFF.

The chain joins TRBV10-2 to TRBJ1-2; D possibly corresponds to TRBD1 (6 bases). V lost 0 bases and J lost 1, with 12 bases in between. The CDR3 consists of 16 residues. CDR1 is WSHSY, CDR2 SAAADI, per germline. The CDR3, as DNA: TGCGCCAGCAGTGAGTCGGGAGGGGGTAATAACTATGGCTACACCTTC. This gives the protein CASSESGGGNNYGYTF.

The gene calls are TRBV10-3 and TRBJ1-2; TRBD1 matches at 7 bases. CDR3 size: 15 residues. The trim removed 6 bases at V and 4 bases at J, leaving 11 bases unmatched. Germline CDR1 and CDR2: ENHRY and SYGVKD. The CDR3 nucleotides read TGTGCCATCAGGGTGGGGACAGTTAGTTCCTATGGCTACACCTTC. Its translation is CAIRVGTVSSYGYTF.

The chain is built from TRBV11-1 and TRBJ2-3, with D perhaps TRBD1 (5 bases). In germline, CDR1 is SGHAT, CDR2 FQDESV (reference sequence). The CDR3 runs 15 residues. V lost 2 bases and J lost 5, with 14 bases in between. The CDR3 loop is CASSLQGEGVDTQYF. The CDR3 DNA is TGTGCCAGCAGCTTACAAGGGGAAGGGGTAGATACGCAGTATTTT.

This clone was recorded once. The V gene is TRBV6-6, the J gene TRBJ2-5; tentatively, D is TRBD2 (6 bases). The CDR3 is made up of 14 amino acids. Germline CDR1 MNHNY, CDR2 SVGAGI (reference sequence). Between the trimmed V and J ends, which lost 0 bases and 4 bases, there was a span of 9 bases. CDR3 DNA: TGTGCCAGCAGTTACTCCGAGGGAGGAGAGACCCAGTACTTC. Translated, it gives CASSYSEGGETQYF.

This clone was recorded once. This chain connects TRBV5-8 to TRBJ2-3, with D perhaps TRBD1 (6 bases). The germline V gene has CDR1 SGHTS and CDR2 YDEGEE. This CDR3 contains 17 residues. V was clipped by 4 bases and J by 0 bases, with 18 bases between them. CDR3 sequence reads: CASSRRRTDTSTDTQYF. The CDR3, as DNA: TGTGCCAGCAGCCGGCGTCGGACAGATACTAGCACAGATACGCAGTATTTT.

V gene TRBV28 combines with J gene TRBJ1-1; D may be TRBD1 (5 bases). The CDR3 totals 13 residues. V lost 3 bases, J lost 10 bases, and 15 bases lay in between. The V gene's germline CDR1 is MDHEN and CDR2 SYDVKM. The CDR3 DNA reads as TGTGCCAGCAGTTTCCTTGACCGGAGGGGAGCTTTCTTT. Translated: CASSFLDRRGAFF.

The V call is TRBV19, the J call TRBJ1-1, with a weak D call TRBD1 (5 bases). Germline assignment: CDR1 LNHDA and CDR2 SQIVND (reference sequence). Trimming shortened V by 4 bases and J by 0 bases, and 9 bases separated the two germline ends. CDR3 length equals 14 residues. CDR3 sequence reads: CASSNRQLNTEAFF. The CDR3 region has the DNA TGTGCCAGTAGTAATCGACAGTTGAACACTGAAGCTTTCTTT.

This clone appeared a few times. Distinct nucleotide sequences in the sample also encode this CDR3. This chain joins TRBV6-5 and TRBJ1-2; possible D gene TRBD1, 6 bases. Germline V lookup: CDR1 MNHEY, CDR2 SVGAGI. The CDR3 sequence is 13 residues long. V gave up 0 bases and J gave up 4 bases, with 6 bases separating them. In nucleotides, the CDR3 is TGTGCCAGCAGTTACTCGGGGGCCTATGGCTACACCTTC. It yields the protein CASSYSGAYGYTF.

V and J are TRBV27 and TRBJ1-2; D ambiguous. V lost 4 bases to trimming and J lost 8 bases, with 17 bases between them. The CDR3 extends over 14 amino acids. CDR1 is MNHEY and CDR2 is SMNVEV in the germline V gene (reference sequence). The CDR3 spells CASSSLGRWEGYTF. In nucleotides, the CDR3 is TGTGCCAGCAGTTCCCTCGGCCGCTGGGAGGGCTACACCTTC.

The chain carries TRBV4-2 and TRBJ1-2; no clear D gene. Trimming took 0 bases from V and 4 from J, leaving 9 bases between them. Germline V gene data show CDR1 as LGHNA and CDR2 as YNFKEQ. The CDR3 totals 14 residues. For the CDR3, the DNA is TGTGCCAGCAGCCAAGATCAAACGGGCTATGGCTACACCTTC. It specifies CASSQDQTGYGYTF.

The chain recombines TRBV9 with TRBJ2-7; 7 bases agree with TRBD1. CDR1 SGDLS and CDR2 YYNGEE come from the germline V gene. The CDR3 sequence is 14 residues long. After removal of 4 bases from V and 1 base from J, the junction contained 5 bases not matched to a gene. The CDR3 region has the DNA TGTGCCAGCAGCCCCTCACAGGGGTCCTACGAGCAGTACGTC. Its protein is CASSPSQGSYEQYV.